A selection of T cell receptor beta chains follows, all from one sample in a study of blood T cell repertoires in COVID-19. The repertoire was sequenced with immunoSEQ multiplex PCR; TCRdb's copy has only in-frame clones and lacks some. In the table there are over 200,000 clones, approximately 86% of which are singletons. The sample comprised peripheral blood. These receptors all stem from a woman between 25 and 40 years old who had recovered from COVID-19. Each CDR3 is given with its conserved first and last residue. D genes are given only for firm matches. Expanded clones are given a class, and other clones once, few, many or no size at all.

J	D	size	V	CDR3	DNA
TRBJ2-5	TRBD1	-	TRBV12-5	CASGLGLQGAAETQYF	TGTGCTAGTGGTTTGGGGCTACAGGGGGCGGCGGAGACCCAGTACTTC
TRBJ2-2	-	-	TRBV7-9	CASSFISANTGELFF	TGTGCCAGCAGCTTCATCAGCGCGAACACCGGGGAGCTGTTTTTT
TRBJ2-1	TRBD2	few	TRBV2	CASSEAGGGANEQFF	TGTGCCAGCAGTGAAGCTGGCGGGGGGGCTAATGAGCAGTTCTTC
TRBJ2-2	TRBD2	-	TRBV3-1/TRBV3-2	CASSQGSGGAGELFF	TGTGCCAGCAGCCAAGGCAGCGGGGGGGCCGGGGAGCTGTTTTTT
TRBJ2-5	TRBD1	-	TRBV19	CASSSTPRGLGETQYF	TGTGCCAGTAGTTCGACTCCCAGGGGGCTTGGAGAGACCCAGTACTTC
TRBJ2-7	TRBD1	-	TRBV3-1/TRBV3-2	CASSHTPTTGGAYEQYF	TGTGCCAGCAGCCACACCCCCACGACAGGGGGAGCCTACGAGCAGTACTTC
TRBJ2-2	TRBD2	-	TRBV5-1	CASSWEMRGSGELFF	TGCGCCAGCAGCTGGGAAATGCGGGGGTCCGGGGAGCTGTTTTTT
TRBJ1-3	-	few	TRBV13	CASSSWEQSTLPSGNTIYF	TGTGCCAGCAGCTCATGGGAGCAGTCGACCCTTCCTTCTGGAAACACCATATATTTT
TRBJ2-7	-	-	TRBV10-2	CASSHGAAYEQYF	TGCGCCAGCAGTCACGGAGCGGCCTACGAGCAGTACTTC
TRBJ1-1	-	-	TRBV7-3	CASSRSLNTEAFF	TGTGCCAGCAGCCGGAGCCTTAACACTGAAGCTTTCTTT
TRBJ1-1	-	-	TRBV7-6	CASSSDPRQVYTEAFF	TGTGCCAGCAGCTCCGATCCCCGACAAGTTTACACTGAAGCTTTCTTT
TRBJ2-3	TRBD1	-	TRBV5-1	CASMVEGDSRTDTQYF	TGCGCCAGCATGGTGGAAGGGGACAGCCGCACAGATACGCAGTATTTT
TRBJ2-5	-	-	TRBV5-1	CASSLGQSQETQYF	TGCGCCAGCAGCTTGGGCCAGTCCCAAGAGACCCAGTACTTC
TRBJ1-2	-	-	TRBV18	CASLGPTNYGYTF	TGTGCCAGCTTGGGGCCAACTAACTATGGCTACACCTTC
TRBJ1-5	-	-	TRBV2	CATRRTLSQPQHF	TGTGCCACCCGGCGGACTCTCTCTCAGCCCCAGCATTTT
TRBJ2-4	-	-	TRBV29-1	CSVVDSLAKNIQYF	TGCAGCGTTGTGGACAGTCTAGCCAAAAACATTCAGTACTTC
TRBJ1-1	-	-	TRBV7-8	CASSLEEGPDEVTEAFF	TGTGCCAGCAGCTTAGAGGAGGGGCCCGATGAGGTAACTGAAGCTTTCTTT
TRBJ1-2	-	-	TRBV6-5	CASSYFGEGGYTF	TGTGCCAGCAGTTACTTCGGGGAGGGTGGCTACACCTTC
TRBJ2-7	TRBD2	once	TRBV5-1	CASSPGNSGGLSYEQYF	TGCGCCAGCAGCCCCGGCAATAGCGGGGGGTTATCATACGAGCAGTACTTC
TRBJ1-6	-	-	TRBV5-1	CASSLAGAGNSPLHF	TGCGCCAGCAGCTTGGCTGGGGCAGGGAATTCACCCCTCCACTTT
TRBJ2-1	TRBD2	-	TRBV7-3	CASSLSSGGPPYNEQFF	TGTGCCAGCAGCCTGTCTAGCGGGGGGCCCCCCTACAATGAGCAGTTCTTC
TRBJ2-7	-	-	TRBV2	CASLGAFYEQYF	TGTGCCAGTTTGGGCGCCTTCTACGAGCAGTACTTC
TRBJ2-2	TRBD2	few	TRBV7-3	CASSLSGGTGELFF	TGTGCCAGCAGCTTAAGCGGGGGAACGGGGGAGCTGTTTTTT
TRBJ2-1	-	-	TRBV3-1/TRBV3-2	CASSQDPTGGAEQFF	TGTGCCAGCAGCCAAGATCCGACGGGCGGGGCGGAGCAGTTCTTC